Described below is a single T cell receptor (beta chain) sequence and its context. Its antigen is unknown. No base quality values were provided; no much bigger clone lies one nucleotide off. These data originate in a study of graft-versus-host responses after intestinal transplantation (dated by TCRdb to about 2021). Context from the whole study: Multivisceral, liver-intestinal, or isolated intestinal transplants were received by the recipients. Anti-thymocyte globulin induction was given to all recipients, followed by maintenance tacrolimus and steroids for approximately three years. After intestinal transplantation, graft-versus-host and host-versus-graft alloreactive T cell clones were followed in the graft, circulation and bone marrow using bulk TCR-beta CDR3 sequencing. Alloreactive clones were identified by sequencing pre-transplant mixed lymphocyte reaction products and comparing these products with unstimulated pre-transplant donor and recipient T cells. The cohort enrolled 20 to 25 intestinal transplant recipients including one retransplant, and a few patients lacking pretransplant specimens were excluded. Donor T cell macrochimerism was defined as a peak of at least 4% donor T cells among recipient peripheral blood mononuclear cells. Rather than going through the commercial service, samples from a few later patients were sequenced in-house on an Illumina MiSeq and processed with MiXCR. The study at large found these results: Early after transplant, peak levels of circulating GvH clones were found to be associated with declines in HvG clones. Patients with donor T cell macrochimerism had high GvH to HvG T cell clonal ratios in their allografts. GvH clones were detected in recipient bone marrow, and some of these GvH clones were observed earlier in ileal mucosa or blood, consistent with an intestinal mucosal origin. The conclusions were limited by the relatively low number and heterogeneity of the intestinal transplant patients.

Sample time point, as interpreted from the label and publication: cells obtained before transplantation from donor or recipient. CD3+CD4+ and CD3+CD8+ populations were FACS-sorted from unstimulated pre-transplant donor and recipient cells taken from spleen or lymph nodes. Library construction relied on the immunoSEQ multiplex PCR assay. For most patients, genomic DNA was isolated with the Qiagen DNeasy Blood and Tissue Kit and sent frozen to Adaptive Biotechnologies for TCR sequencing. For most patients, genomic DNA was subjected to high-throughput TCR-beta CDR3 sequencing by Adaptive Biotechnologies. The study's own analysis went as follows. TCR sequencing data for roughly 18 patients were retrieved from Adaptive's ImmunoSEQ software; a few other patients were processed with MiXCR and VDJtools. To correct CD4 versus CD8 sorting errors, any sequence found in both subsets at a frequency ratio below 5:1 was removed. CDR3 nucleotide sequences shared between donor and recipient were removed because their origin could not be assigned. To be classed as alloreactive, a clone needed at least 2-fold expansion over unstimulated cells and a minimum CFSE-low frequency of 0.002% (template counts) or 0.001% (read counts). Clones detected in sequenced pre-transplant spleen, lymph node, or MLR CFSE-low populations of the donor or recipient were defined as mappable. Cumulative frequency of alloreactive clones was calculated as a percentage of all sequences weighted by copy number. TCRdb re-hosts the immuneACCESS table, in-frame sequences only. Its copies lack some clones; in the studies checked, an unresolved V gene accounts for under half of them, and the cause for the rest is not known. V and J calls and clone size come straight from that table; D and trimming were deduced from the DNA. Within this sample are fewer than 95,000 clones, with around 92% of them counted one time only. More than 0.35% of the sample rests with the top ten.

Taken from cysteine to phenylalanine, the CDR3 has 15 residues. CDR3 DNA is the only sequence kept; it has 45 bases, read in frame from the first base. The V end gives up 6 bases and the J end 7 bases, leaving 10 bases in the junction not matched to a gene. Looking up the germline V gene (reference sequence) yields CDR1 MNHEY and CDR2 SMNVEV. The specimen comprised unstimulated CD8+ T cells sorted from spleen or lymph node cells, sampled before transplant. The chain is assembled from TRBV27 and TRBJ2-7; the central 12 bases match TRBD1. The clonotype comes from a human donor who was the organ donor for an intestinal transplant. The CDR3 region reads CASSPPGQGALEQYF. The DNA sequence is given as TGTGCCAGCAGCCCGCCGGGACAGGGGGCATTGGAGCAGTACTTC.